Described below is a single T cell receptor (beta chain) sequence and its context. Its antigen is not identified. The data belong to a study of T cell responses to AZD1222 COVID-19 vaccine. General study results and limits: Clonal diversity was possibly underestimated; the donors were predominantly white British and more often female. The number of AZD1222 recipients seropositive at baseline was only six. Spike-specific TCR depth and breadth grew after two AZD1222 doses. Unmutated variant regions reportedly attract nearly half of all spike-specific TCRs.

The V end lost 8 bases, the J end lost 2 bases, and 19 bases lay between the germline ends. CDR1 and CDR2 from the germline V gene are SGDLS and YYNGEE. CDR3 length: 15 residues. Data came from immunoSEQ multiplex PCR; TCRdb stores just in-frame clones and leaves some out. The sample consists of 150,000 to 160,000 clones, less than 90% of them appearing once. The clonotype originates from an adult who had recovered from COVID-19. This sample comprised peripheral blood, obtained after recovery from COVID-19. This rearrangement joins TRBV9 to TRBJ1-2; tentative D call: TRBD1 (6 bases). CDR3 in amino acids: CARGGKGLTNYGYTF. Here the CDR3 DNA reads TGTGCCAGAGGGGGGAAGGGGCTTACGAACTATGGCTACACCTTC.